Listed below are T cell receptor beta chains from one sample, sequenced in a study of spatial heterogeneity in lung cancer. TCRdb reprocessed the 5' RACE reads via MiXCR and lists one record per CDR3 protein. This sample yields about 11,000 distinct CDR3 sequences, of which about 5.2% are seen a single time; 12% belongs to the top ten. Source: lung tumor tissue, taken at surgery. These receptor sequences come from a male donor with early-stage non-small cell lung cancer. CDR3s include the opening cysteine and the closing phenylalanine or tryptophan. D genes are given only for firm matches.

. TRBJ1-1 TRBV18 CASSPGLGGSGTEAFF
. TRBJ2-2 TRBV7-2 CASSSGALTGELFF
. TRBJ2-7 TRBV5-1 CASSQGHLDEQYF
. TRBJ1-1 TRBV11-2 CASSLDGRLNTEAFF
. TRBJ1-3 TRBV28 CASSPPWRGMGSSGNTIYF
. TRBJ2-7 TRBV12-3/TRBV12-4 CASSLAQGGTYEQYF
. TRBJ1-1 TRBV5-4 CASRTHGQIYTEAFF
. TRBJ2-7 TRBV18 CASSPWWGYAYEQYF
. TRBJ2-5 TRBV29-1 CSVKAGARETQYF
. TRBJ1-1 TRBV12-3/TRBV12-4 CASSRQQGNTEAFF
. TRBJ2-2 TRBV5-6 CASSSAGNTGELFF
. TRBJ2-3 TRBV19 CASSRADSTDTQYF
. TRBJ2-2 TRBV7-9 CASSFGGELFF
. TRBJ2-7 TRBV3-1 CASSFGVYEQYF
TRBD2 TRBJ2-1 TRBV5-1 CASSFSGSYNEQFF
. TRBJ1-2 TRBV27 CASSKDSYYGYTF
TRBD1 TRBJ1-1 TRBV29-1 CSTRTGGITEAFF
. TRBJ2-3 TRBV6-1 CASKRGFSGGPSTDTQYF
. TRBJ2-2 TRBV12-3/TRBV12-4 CASSFSQTNTGELFF
. TRBJ1-2 TRBV4-3 CASSQDRGKGYGYTF
TRBD2 TRBJ2-1 TRBV24-1 CATAPETSLSNEQFF
TRBD2 TRBJ2-1 TRBV29-1 CSLGTSGGHEQFF
TRBD1 TRBJ1-1 TRBV2 CASPIGQGVMNTEAFF
. TRBJ1-1 TRBV5-1 CASSLAGPRTGSRKNTEAFF
TRBD1 TRBJ2-7 TRBV20-1 CSATRADRGSSYEQYF
TRBD1 TRBJ1-5 TRBV4-2 CASSQVVQGGNQPQHF
TRBD1 TRBJ2-3 TRBV20-1 CSAAGGVMRATDTQYF
. TRBJ1-2 TRBV20-1 CSARRHDYGYTF
. TRBJ1-1 TRBV21-1 CASSNRQGVAFF
. TRBJ1-5 TRBV20-1 CSAGLGFNQPQHF
. TRBJ1-2 TRBV6-1 CASSEWLDTGGYTF
TRBD2 TRBJ2-2 TRBV24-1 CATSAGGLSTGELFF
. TRBJ2-5 TRBV6-6 CASSYSRSVETQYF
. TRBJ1-1 TRBV6-6 CASSARGGTEAFF
. TRBJ2-7 TRBV4-1 CASSQEVTLYEQYF
. TRBJ2-2 TRBV18 CASSPTTSSSGSGELFF
. TRBJ2-7 TRBV20-1 CSARADYRSSYEQYF
TRBD1 TRBJ1-1 TRBV18 CASSLRQGAWDTEAFF
. TRBJ1-5 TRBV10-3 CAISESTFSDNQPQHF
TRBD1 TRBJ1-5 TRBV28 CASSTGGSGNQPQHF
. TRBJ2-1 TRBV11-2 CASSLGTNEQFF
. TRBJ1-6 TRBV25-1 CASSEYRGSPLHF
. TRBJ2-3 TRBV7-3 CASSPTGLSTDTQYF
TRBD2 TRBJ2-5 TRBV15 CATTLAGTETQYF
. TRBJ1-2 TRBV14 CASSQQGDYGYTF
TRBD1 TRBJ1-4 TRBV2 CATGEDREREKLFF
. TRBJ2-2 TRBV5-4 CASSPGSGELFF
TRBD1 TRBJ2-7 TRBV28 CASSPGTGGTYEQYF
. TRBJ2-7 TRBV20-1 CSARALGLSEQYF
TRBD1 TRBJ1-1 TRBV6-5 CASRRQGDAFF
. TRBJ2-1 TRBV9 CASRSYNEQFF
. TRBJ2-1 TRBV6-1 CASRGLVGQFF
TRBD2 TRBJ2-1 TRBV10-3 CASGGGGSRGNEQFF